A single sample is the source of the 18 T cell receptor beta chains below, sequenced in a study of shared clonotypes between healthy human individuals. The protocol was immunoSEQ multiplex PCR, while the TCRdb copy is restricted to in-frame clones and leaves out a portion. The repertoire consists of around 2,000,000 clones, with 85% to 95% occurring once and the leading ten covering 0.1% to 0.15%. The sequenced sample was naive CD4+ T cells sorted from blood. Indicated subset: CD45RA+ positively selected. Receptor source: a young man in good health.

The genes are TRBV27 and TRBJ1-2, with D possibly matching TRBD1 (5 bases). The V gene lost 11 bases and the J gene lost 5 bases, with 18 bases spanning the gap. Germline loops: CDR1 MNHEY, CDR2 SMNVEV (reference sequence). The CDR3 contains 13 residues. The DNA for the CDR3 is TGTGCCGCCGGGGAATCTGGGGGGTATGGCTACACCTTC. Protein sequence: CAAGESGGYGYTF.

This chain uses TRBV18 with TRBJ1-6; D is possibly TRBD1 (6 bases). Germline loops: CDR1 KGHSH, CDR2 LQKENI. The ends were cut back, 5 bases at V and 13 bases at J, with 15 bases in the middle. The CDR3 sequence is 13 residues long. CDR3 coding DNA: TGTGCCAGCTCAGACGACAGGATTGGTCCCCTCCACTTT. Amino acid sequence: CASSDDRIGPLHF.

The V call is TRBV28, the J call TRBJ2-5; TRBD1 or TRBD2 may be the D gene (5 bases each). This CDR3 has 15 residues. The V end was cut by 6 bases, the J end by 5 bases, with 19 bases between. Per the germline V gene, CDR1 is MDHEN and CDR2 is SYDVKM. The CDR3 nucleotides are TGTGCCAGCAGCCCAGCCCCCTCGGGGACGGAGACCCAGTACTTC. Its translation: CASSPAPSGTETQYF.

Comments on this clone: Within the sample, other DNA sequences also encode this same CDR3. CDR3 in DNA: TGTGCCAGTAGTATAGCGGACGGAAACTATGGCTACACCTTC. Translation gives CASSIADGNYGYTF. The chain has TRBV19 and TRBJ1-2; no reliable D call. Germline V gives CDR1 LNHDA, CDR2 SQIVND (reference sequence). V was cut by 1 base and J by 2 bases, with 8 bases left in between. The CDR3 is made up of 14 amino acids. The full variable domain, with the rest looked up from reference TRBV19 and TRBJ1-2, is DGGITQSPKYLFRKEGQNVTLSCEQNLNHDAMYWYRQDPGQGLRLIYYSQIVNDFQKGDIAEGYSVSREKKESFPLTVTSAQKNPTAFYLCASSIADGNYGYTFGSGTRLTVV.

V and J are TRBV19 and TRBJ1-1; no definite D call. CDR1 is LNHDA and CDR2 is SQIVND in the germline V gene (reference sequence). CDR3 length equals 11 residues. The V end lost 2 bases, the J end lost 5 bases, and 3 bases lay between the germline ends. CDR3 nucleotide sequence: TGTGCCAGTAGTATATGGACTGAAGCTTTCTTT. As protein: CASSIWTEAFF.

The chain combines TRBV6-1 with TRBJ1-4; D uncertain. Germline-derived CDR1 and CDR2 are MNHNS and SASEGT. This CDR3 region has 13 residues. V was trimmed by 3 bases and J by 5 bases, leaving 7 bases between them. This CDR3 reads CASSDLVNEKLFF. The CDR3 nucleotides read TGTGCCAGCAGTGATCTTGTGAATGAAAAACTGTTTTTT.

This clone was observed a handful of times. The chain combines TRBV7-2 with TRBJ2-3, with D unresolved. V was trimmed by 3 bases and J by 4 bases, leaving 8 bases between them. The CDR3 loop spans 13 amino acids. In germline, CDR1 is SGHTA, CDR2 FQGNSA. For the CDR3, the DNA is TGTGCCAGCAGCTTCGGCGAGGCAGATACGCAGTATTTT. Translating it yields CASSFGEADTQYF.

CDR3 DNA sequence: TGTGCCAGCAGCGTTCGACTAGCGGGAGGGTTTAATACGCAGTATTTT. Amino acids: CASSVRLAGGFNTQYF. The gene calls are TRBV9 and TRBJ2-3, with 14 bases fitting TRBD2. This CDR3 spans 16 amino acids. The V segment lost 2 bases and the J segment 7 bases; nucleotides outside the gene matches: 6. The germline V gene encodes CDR1 SGDLS and CDR2 YYNGEE.

This clone was recorded once. The V gene is TRBV9, the J gene TRBJ2-3; the D gene could be TRBD1 or TRBD2 (6 bases each). The CDR3 runs to 13 residues. Germline V gene lookup returns CDR1 SGDLS and CDR2 YYNGEE. Trimming took 3 bases from V and 2 from J, leaving 7 bases between them. The CDR3 here is CASSGGATDTQYF. In DNA form, the CDR3 reads TGTGCCAGCAGCGGGGGGGCCACAGATACGCAGTATTTT.

V and J are TRBV28 and TRBJ1-1; D not certain. From germline, CDR1 is MDHEN and CDR2 SYDVKM. V shed 5 bases and J shed 10 bases, with 14 bases lying between them. The CDR3 contains 12 residues. The CDR3 protein is CASSMSGMGAFF. For the CDR3, the DNA is TGTGCCAGCAGTATGTCAGGTATGGGAGCTTTCTTT.

The chain employs TRBV28 and TRBJ1-1; weak D call: TRBD1 (6 bases). The CDR3 runs to 15 residues. Trimming shortened V by 5 bases and J by 1 base, and 14 bases separated the two germline ends. Germline V gene lookup returns CDR1 MDHEN and CDR2 SYDVKM. CDR3 coding DNA: TGTGCCAGCAGTCGGGGGGCGCGGGGGAACACTGAAGCTTTCTTT. Amino acids: CASSRGARGNTEAFF.

This clone was seen a single time. The chain employs TRBV25-1 and TRBJ1-3, with D unclear. The CDR3 extends over 11 amino acids. Germline V gene sequence: CDR1 MGHDK, CDR2 SYGVNS. The V end lost 8 bases, the J end lost 4 bases, and 6 bases lay between the germline ends. The CDR3 region has the DNA TGTGCCAGCGGGGTCGGAAACACCATATATTTT. Translating it yields CASGVGNTIYF.

The J gene is TRBJ1-1, the V gene TRBV27, with a tentative D call TRBD1 (5 bases). The CDR3 has 13 residues. Germline CDR1 is MNHEY and CDR2 is SMNVEV (reference sequence). Trimming removed 6 bases from V and 4 bases from J, with 12 bases in between. The DNA for the CDR3 is TGTGCCAGCAGACTCGACAGATTCACTGAAGCTTTCTTT. Translating gives CASRLDRFTEAFF.

J is TRBJ2-7 and V is TRBV7-9; 8 positions agree with TRBD1. The CDR3 spans 15 residues. The germline V gene has CDR1 SEHNR and CDR2 FQNEAQ (reference sequence). The J segment lost 7 bases and the V segment lost 1 base, leaving 9 bases of the junction unmatched. CDR3 residues: CASSLGPGGPLEQYF. CDR3 DNA: TGTGCCAGCAGCTTAGGGCCAGGGGGCCCGCTGGAGCAGTACTTC.

To note about this clone: Other DNA sequences in the sample encode the same CDR3. The gene calls are TRBV7-2 and TRBJ2-1; D unresolved. Per germline, CDR1 SGHTA and CDR2 FQGNSA. V dropped 5 bases and J dropped 0 bases, with 11 bases sitting between them. The CDR3 length is 15 residues. The CDR3 sequence is CASSPRVSSYNEQFF. The CDR3 nucleotides are TGTGCCAGCAGCCCTAGAGTAAGCTCCTACAATGAGCAGTTCTTC. The full variable domain, its missing parts supplied by reference TRBV7-2 and TRBJ2-1, is GAGVSQSPSNKVTEKGKDVELRCDPISGHTALYWYRQSLGQGLEFLIYFQGNSAPDKSGLPSDRFSAERTGGSVSTLTIQRTQQEDSAVYLCASSPRVSSYNEQFFGPGTRLTVL.

The J gene is TRBJ2-7, the V gene TRBV2; TRBD1 agrees at 9 bases. From germline, CDR1 is SNHLY and CDR2 FYNNEI. The CDR3 length is 14 residues. The ends lost 8 bases at V and 1 base at J; junction bases unmatched: 6. For the CDR3, the DNA is TGTGCCAGCTCGGGACAGGGCTATTCCTACGAGCAGTACTTC. Amino acids: CASSGQGYSYEQYF. The full variable domain, its missing parts supplied by reference TRBV2 and TRBJ2-7, is EPEVTQTPSHQVTQMGQEVILRCVPISNHLYFYWYRQILGQKVEFLVSFYNNEISEKSEIFDDQFSVERPDGSNFTLKIRSTKLEDSAMYFCASSGQGYSYEQYFGPGTRLTVT.

V is TRBV7-2 and J is TRBJ2-5, with a possible D match to TRBD2 (6 bases). Trimming shortened V by 5 bases and J by 5 bases, and 15 bases separated the two germline ends. Germline V gene lookup returns CDR1 SGHTA and CDR2 FQGNSA. The CDR3 covers 14 residues. The CDR3, as DNA: TGTGCCAGCAGCAGAGTTTCGGGAGTTGAGACCCAGTACTTC. It encodes CASSRVSGVETQYF.

The CDR3 nucleotides are TGTGCCAGCAGTTTCCAGGGTTTATACGAGCAGTACTTC. Translating it yields CASSFQGLYEQYF. V is TRBV28 and J is TRBJ2-7; the D gene is possibly TRBD1 (5 bases). V was cut by 3 bases and J by 4 bases, with 10 bases left in between. The CDR3 has 13 amino acids. Germline loops: CDR1 MDHEN, CDR2 SYDVKM.